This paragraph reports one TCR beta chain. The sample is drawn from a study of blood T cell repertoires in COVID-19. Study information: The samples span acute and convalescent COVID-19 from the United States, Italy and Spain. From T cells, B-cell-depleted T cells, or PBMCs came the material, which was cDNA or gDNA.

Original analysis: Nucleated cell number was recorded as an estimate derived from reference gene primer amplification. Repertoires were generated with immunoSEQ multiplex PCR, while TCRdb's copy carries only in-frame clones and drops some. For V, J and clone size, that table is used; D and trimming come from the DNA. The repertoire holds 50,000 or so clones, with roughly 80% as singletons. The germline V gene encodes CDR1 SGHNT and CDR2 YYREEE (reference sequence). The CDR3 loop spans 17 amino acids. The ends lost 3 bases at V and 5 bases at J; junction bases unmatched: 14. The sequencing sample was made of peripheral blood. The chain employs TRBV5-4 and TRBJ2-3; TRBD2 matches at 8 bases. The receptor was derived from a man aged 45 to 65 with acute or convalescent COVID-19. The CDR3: CASSSFGGGGPEDTQYF. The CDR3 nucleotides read TGTGCCAGCAGCTCCTTTGGGGGCGGGGGGCCCGAAGATACGCAGTATTTT.